These 16 T cell receptor beta chains were sequenced from one sample in a study of blood T cell repertoires in COVID-19. Produced via immunoSEQ multiplex PCR; TCRdb's table is partial and in-frame only. The table records under 250,000 clones, approximately 77% of them present only once. The specimen was peripheral blood. The receptors shown here come from a woman older than 75 with acute or convalescent COVID-19.

The J gene is TRBJ1-1, the V gene TRBV7-9; weak D call: TRBD1 (5 bases). The CDR3 totals 14 residues. Germline V lookup: CDR1 SEHNR, CDR2 FQNEAQ (reference sequence). Trimming cost V 5 bases and J 11 bases, with 21 bases left between them. CDR3 bases: TGTGCCAGCAGCCCCCCCGGACAAATCGGCTCGGCTTTCTTT. Translated: CASSPPGQIGSAFF.

Turning to this clone: In the same sample, other DNA sequences code for this CDR3. This chain links TRBV7-3 with TRBJ1-1; no definite D call. Germline V lookup: CDR1 SGHTA, CDR2 FQGTGA. This CDR3 contains 13 residues. V lost 3 bases and J 1 base, leaving 6 bases between the germline ends. CDR3 loop: CASSFGSNTEAFF. The DNA of the CDR3 is TGTGCCAGCAGCTTCGGGTCGAACACTGAAGCTTTCTTT.

This chain connects TRBV5-4 to TRBJ2-3; a possible D gene is TRBD1 (6 bases). CDR3 length: 12 amino acids. Germline assignment: CDR1 SGHNT and CDR2 YYREEE (reference sequence). Trimming took 3 bases from V and 14 from J, leaving 16 bases between them. The CDR3 region has the DNA TGTGCCAGCAGCTGGAGTGGGGGCCCGGGGTATTTT. It yields the protein CASSWSGGPGYF. The variable domain in full, with the rest retrieved from reference TRBV5-4 and TRBJ2-3, is ETGVTQSPTHLIKTRGQQVTLRCSSQSGHNTVSWYQQALGQGPQFIFQYYREEENGRGNFPPRFSGLQFPNYSSELNVNALELDDSALYLCASSWSGGPGYFGPGTRLTVL.

This rearrangement joins TRBV19 to TRBJ2-1, with D tentatively TRBD2 (6 bases). The germline V gene encodes CDR1 LNHDA and CDR2 SQIVND (reference sequence). The CDR3 runs to 13 residues. Trimming left V 3 bases short and J 10 bases short, with 13 bases between. The CDR3 is CASSINRGGEQFF. DNA of the CDR3: TGTGCCAGTAGTATCAATCGTGGGGGGGAGCAGTTCTTC.

The chain is built from TRBV14 and TRBJ1-4; D might be TRBD1 (6 bases). V shed 2 bases and J shed 7 bases, with 11 bases lying between them. The length of the CDR3 is 14 residues. Germline CDR1 SGHDN, CDR2 FVKESK. This CDR3 is CASSQWGLGEKLFF. The CDR3 DNA reads TGTGCCAGCAGCCAATGGGGGCTGGGTGAAAAACTGTTTTTT.

V is TRBV2 and J is TRBJ1-2, with 8 positions matching TRBD1. The germline gives CDR1 SNHLY, CDR2 FYNNEI. Unmatched junction bases numbered 14, after V lost 6 bases and J lost 2 bases. This CDR3 contains 17 residues. The CDR3 protein is CASRGPETGVENYGYTF. CDR3 coding DNA: TGTGCCAGCAGGGGGCCTGAGACAGGGGTAGAGAACTATGGCTACACCTTC. The whole variable domain, filled in from reference TRBV2 and TRBJ1-2, reads EPEVTQTPSHQVTQMGQEVILRCVPISNHLYFYWYRQILGQKVEFLVSFYNNEISEKSEIFDDQFSVERPDGSNFTLKIRSTKLEDSAMYFCASRGPETGVENYGYTFGSGTRLTVV.

This clone came up a few times. The gene calls are TRBV19 and TRBJ1-2; D gene uncertain. The CDR3 is 11 residues long. Germline-derived CDR1 and CDR2 are LNHDA and SQIVND (reference sequence). V was trimmed by 5 bases and J by 7 bases, leaving 8 bases between them. In nucleotides, the CDR3 is TGTGCCAGTAGTCTTAGAAGTGGCTACACCTTC. This encodes CASSLRSGYTF.

This rearrangement joins TRBV5-6 to TRBJ1-1; the D is unclear. V was pared by 2 bases and J by 10 bases, with 15 bases between. There are 13 residues in the CDR3. The V gene's germline CDR1 is SGHDT and CDR2 YYEEEE. CDR3 coding DNA: TGTGCCAGCAGCTTTTTCAGGCTACAAAGAGCTTTCTTT. This translates into CASSFFRLQRAFF.

The rearrangement links TRBV6-5 to TRBJ2-7; 7 nucleotides line up with TRBD1. The CDR3 covers 14 residues. Trimming removed 7 bases from V and 2 bases from J; junction bases left unmatched: 8. Germline V gene data show CDR1 as MNHEY and CDR2 as SVGAGI. The CDR3 loop is CASTTTQGAYEQYF. The CDR3 DNA sequence: TGTGCCAGCACCACGACCCAGGGGGCCTACGAGCAGTACTTC.

The chain carries TRBV28 and TRBJ1-2; 8 bases align to TRBD1. The CDR3 has 14 residues. J gave up 3 bases and V 5 bases, and 5 bases lay outside the gene matches. Germline V gives CDR1 MDHEN, CDR2 SYDVKM. In DNA, the CDR3 is TGTGCCAGCAGTCCCGGGACAGGCGACTATGGCTACACCTTC. It encodes CASSPGTGDYGYTF.

The chain couples TRBV28 to TRBJ1-2, with D hard to call. Germline V gene sequence: CDR1 MDHEN, CDR2 SYDVKM. The V and J ends lost 7 bases and 0 bases respectively, with 9 bases between them. This CDR3 is 13 amino acids long. This CDR3 is CASKSGTNYGYTF. As DNA, the CDR3 is TGTGCCAGCAAATCGGGGACTAACTATGGCTACACCTTC.

CDR3 coding DNA: TGTGCCACCAGCGGGGGCCACAGTACACTAATCGGGGAGCTGTTTTTT. Amino acids: CATSGGHSTLIGELFF. The chain employs TRBV15 and TRBJ2-2, with D maybe TRBD1 (6 bases). The CDR3 runs to 16 residues. The V gene lost 5 bases and the J gene lost 7 bases, with 20 bases spanning the gap. CDR1 and CDR2 from the germline V gene are LNHNV and YYDKDF (reference sequence). The whole variable domain, filled in from reference TRBV15 and TRBJ2-2, reads DAMVIQNPRYQVTQFGKPVTLSCSQTLNHNVMYWYQQKSSQAPKLLFHYYDKDFNNEADTPDNFQSRRPNTSFCFLDIRSPGLGDTAMYLCATSGGHSTLIGELFFGEGSRLTVL.

The chain joins TRBV5-4 to TRBJ1-2; 8 bases agree with TRBD1. This CDR3 is 17 amino acids long. Germline V gene sequence: CDR1 SGHNT, CDR2 YYREEE (reference sequence). V dropped 0 bases and J dropped 4; count of bases not matched to a gene: 11. The CDR3 sequence: CASSLVRGQGSGYGYTF. In nucleotides, the CDR3 is TGTGCCAGCAGCTTGGTAAGAGGACAGGGAAGTGGCTATGGCTACACCTTC.

The table lists this clone with a count of one. The chain uses TRBV6-5 and TRBJ1-4; 9 positions agree with TRBD1. CDR1 is MNHEY and CDR2 is SVGAGI in the germline V gene. Trimming cost V 6 bases and J 6 bases; bases outside gene matches: 5. CDR3 length: 14 residues. For the CDR3, the DNA is TGTGCCAGCAGGAGGGACAGGGCGGATGAAAAACTGTTTTTT. This encodes CASRRDRADEKLFF.

The V gene is TRBV6-5, the J gene TRBJ1-1, with D tentatively TRBD1 (5 bases). V shed 7 bases and J shed 3 bases, with 12 bases lying between them. The CDR3 is made up of 13 amino acids. Germline loops: CDR1 MNHEY, CDR2 SVGAGI. CDR3 coding DNA: TGTGCCAGCATGAGCGGGGGAGACACTGAAGCTTTCTTT. Amino acids: CASMSGGDTEAFF.

This rearrangement joins TRBV30 to TRBJ1-1; no reliable D call. Trimming shortened V by 2 bases and J by 5 bases, and 12 bases separated the two germline ends. This CDR3 contains 13 residues. Germline values: CDR1 GTSNPN, CDR2 SVGIG (reference sequence). CDR3 in DNA: TGTGCCTGGAGTCGCGATTATAATACTGAAGCTTTCTTT. This gives the protein CAWSRDYNTEAFF.